In its sample, the clone carrying this T cell receptor (beta chain) was seen once. What it binds is not known. The sample is drawn from a study of a mutant IDH1 vaccine in newly diagnosed glioma. Whole-study context: The patients received vaccinations eight times, in weeks 1, 3, 5, 7, 11, 15, 19 and 23. The treated group averaged about 41 years old and was around 62% male, approximately 40% female. Patients were pretreated with radiotherapy, temozolomide, or both, mostly both.

Between the trimmed V and J ends, which lost 7 bases and 0 bases, there was a span of 12 bases. The germline CDR1 and CDR2 sequences are SGHRS and YFSETQ. The CDR3 covers 14 residues. Measured with immunoSEQ multiplex PCR; TCRdb has only the in-frame clones, and not every one. The sample includes about 36,000 clones, roughly 79% of them seen just once. Documented time point: week 5, during vaccination. Vaccination used 300 ug of mutant IDH1 20-mer peptide per dose, with topical imiquimod. The gene calls are TRBV5-1 and TRBJ2-3, with D maybe TRBD1 (5 bases). The sequence was collected from a man aged 45-65 years with glioma. The source material was PBMCs, sampled from a glioma patient whose treatment included an IDH1 peptide vaccine. The CDR3 sequence is CASQTGPSTDTQYF. In nucleotides, the CDR3 is TGCGCCAGCCAAACAGGTCCTAGCACAGATACGCAGTATTTT.